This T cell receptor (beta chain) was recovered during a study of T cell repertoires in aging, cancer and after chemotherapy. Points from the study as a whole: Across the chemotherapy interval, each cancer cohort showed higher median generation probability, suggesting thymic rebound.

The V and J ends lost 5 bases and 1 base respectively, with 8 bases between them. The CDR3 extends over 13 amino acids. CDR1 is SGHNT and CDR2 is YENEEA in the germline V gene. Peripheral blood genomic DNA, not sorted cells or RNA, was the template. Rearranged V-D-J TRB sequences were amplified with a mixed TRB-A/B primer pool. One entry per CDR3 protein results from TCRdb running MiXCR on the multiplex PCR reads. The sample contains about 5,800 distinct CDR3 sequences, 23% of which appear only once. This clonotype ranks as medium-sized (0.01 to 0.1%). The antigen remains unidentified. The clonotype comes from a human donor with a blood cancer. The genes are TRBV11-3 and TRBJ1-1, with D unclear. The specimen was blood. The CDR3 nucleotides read TGTGCCAGCAGCGCGCACAAGAACACTGAAGCTTTCTTT. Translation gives CASSAHKNTEAFF.